This T cell receptor beta chain stems from a study of spatial heterogeneity in lung cancer. TCRdb fed the 5' RACE reads into MiXCR, producing one record per CDR3 protein. The table records 40,000 to 55,000 distinct CDR3 sequences, under 7.5% of them present only once. This clonotype was counted at least ten times. What it binds is not known. J lost 5 bases, V lost 0 bases, and 6 bases had no gene match. The CDR3 length is 14 residues. Germline V lookup: CDR1 DFQATT, CDR2 SNEGSKA (reference sequence). The time point was: sample taken at primary tumor resection. Untreated early-stage non-small cell lung cancer patients, over 55 in total, were the donors. Whole RNA, which was extracted from tumor, nontumor lung tissue or frozen PBMC, was sequenced without any cell sorting. Study-wide points: Compared with follow-up, resection was when ubiquitous expanded tumor TCRs appeared in blood more.

The specimen comprised PBMCs, sampled at surgery. The genes are TRBV20-1 and TRBJ1-1; TRBD1 aligns across 7 bases. The sequence came from a female donor with early-stage non-small cell lung cancer. In DNA, the CDR3 is TGCAGTGCTAGAGATCCCCAGGGGGGGACTGAAGCTTTCTTT. Protein: CSARDPQGGTEAFF.